This section outlines one TCR beta chain sequence together with its context. Its antigen remains unknown. These data come from a study of identical twins. General study results and limits: Sharing of beta out-of-frame sequences by twins showed a weaker excess. Twin pairs' shared out-of-frame alpha sequences were enriched in low generation probability.

The germline gives CDR1 KGHDR, CDR2 SFDVKD. J lost 6 bases, V lost 9 bases, and 9 bases had no gene match. The CDR3 length is 13 residues. TCRdb re-called the 5' RACE reads with MiXCR, one entry per CDR3 protein. Of 600,000 to 850,000 distinct CDR3 sequences listed, 15% to 20% are singletons. A further study also used this sample, focusing on T cells expressing NK-cell markers.

The source material was PBMCs. The chain combines TRBV24-1 with TRBJ1-2, with 7 nucleotides matching TRBD1. This clonotype was sampled from a woman between 18 and 30 years old in good health. DNA for the CDR3: TGTGCCACCTCAAGACAGGGACATCATGGCTACACCTTC. As protein: CATSRQGHHGYTF.